The 20 T cell receptor beta chains listed next were all sequenced from one sample in a study of blood T cells in healthy people across ages. Primers used in a second PCR of about 6 to 11 cycles were a sample-barcoded 5' primer and a J-beta primer mix. TCRdb redid the calling of the 5' RACE reads with MiXCR, one entry per CDR3 protein. The sample lists more than 1,000,000 distinct CDR3 sequences; about 23% were seen once. The sample was also linked to a second study, of T cells of mothers and their children.

Sequencing was carried out using blood. The receptors were sampled from a girl between 2 and 10 years old in good health.

The J gene is TRBJ2-1, the V gene TRBV5-6; 7 bases match TRBD2. Germline V gives CDR1 SGHDT, CDR2 YYEEEE. This CDR3 is built from 15 residues. Trimming took 0 bases from V and 6 from J; bases not matched to a gene: 6. CDR3 nucleotides: TGTGCCAGCAGCTTGGCGGCGACTAGCCTCAATGAGCAGTTCTTC. This translates into CASSLAATSLNEQFF.

V is TRBV20-1 and J is TRBJ2-7, with TRBD1 matching 8 bases. Germline loops: CDR1 DFQATT, CDR2 SNEGSKA (reference sequence). Unmatched junction bases numbered 10, after V lost 6 bases and J lost 3 bases. The CDR3 has 14 amino acids. The DNA for the CDR3 is TGCAGTGCCAAACCACCGACAGGGGACTACGAGCAGTACTTC. The encoded protein is CSAKPPTGDYEQYF.

The J gene is TRBJ1-1, the V gene TRBV5-1; TRBD1 might be the D (6 bases). Trimming pared 0 bases from V and 0 bases from J, leaving 12 bases between. Germline V gene sequence: CDR1 SGHRS, CDR2 YFSETQ. This CDR3 has 16 amino acids. In DNA form, the CDR3 reads TGCGCCAGCAGCTTGGACGGGGGCGGCATGAACACTGAAGCTTTCTTT. Amino acid sequence: CASSLDGGGMNTEAFF.

This clonotype occurred once. The chain couples TRBV20-1 to TRBJ1-1, with D possibly TRBD1 on 6 matching bases. V was cut by 6 bases and J by 6 bases, with 20 bases left in between. There are 14 residues in the CDR3. Germline CDR1 and CDR2: DFQATT and SNEGSKA (reference sequence). CDR3: CSATPRQVEAEAFF. CDR3 in DNA: TGCAGTGCCACCCCACGACAGGTTGAGGCTGAAGCTTTCTTT.

This clonotype was found many times. CDR3 loop: CASSLTDNYGYTF. The CDR3 coding sequence is TGTGCCAGCAGTCTGACAGATAACTATGGCTACACCTTC. This chain joins TRBV12-3 or TRBV12-4 and TRBJ1-2; D might be TRBD1 (5 bases). Trimming cost V 5 bases and J 1 base, with 8 bases left between them. This CDR3 region has 13 residues.

This clonotype was detected only a few times. The chain uses TRBV7-9 and TRBJ2-3; D possibly uses TRBD1 or TRBD2 (5 bases each). There are 13 residues in the CDR3. The germline V gene encodes CDR1 SEHNR and CDR2 FQNEAQ (reference sequence). The germline V and J ends were trimmed by 8 bases and 4 bases, with 13 bases remaining between them. The CDR3 region has the DNA TGTGCCAGCGAGGGGTTTGATCCAGATACGCAGTATTTT. Protein sequence: CASEGFDPDTQYF.

The chain recombines TRBV29-1 with TRBJ1-2; D perhaps matches TRBD1 (5 bases). The CDR3 covers 13 residues. Germline V CDR1 and CDR2: SQVTM, ANQGSEA. V lost 0 bases to trimming and J lost 4 bases, with 9 bases between them. The CDR3 here is CSVEEARGYGYTF. The DNA of the CDR3 is TGCAGCGTTGAAGAGGCAAGGGGCTATGGCTACACCTTC.

J is TRBJ1-1 and V is TRBV6-6; maybe TRBD1 (5 bases). The CDR3 is made up of 14 amino acids. Germline CDR1 and CDR2: MNHNY and SVGAGI (reference sequence). Trimming removed 7 bases from V and 7 bases from J, with 19 bases in between. This chain's CDR3 is CASIIRGGFDEAFF. CDR3 nucleotide sequence: TGTGCCAGCATCATTCGGGGGGGGTTTGATGAAGCTTTCTTT.

This clonotype turned up a few times. This sequence joins TRBV5-1 and TRBJ2-7; a weak D match, TRBD2 (5 bases). Per the germline V gene, CDR1 is SGHRS and CDR2 is YFSETQ. V was cut by 2 bases and J by 7 bases, with 13 bases left in between. The CDR3 spans 13 residues. This CDR3 is CASSFVSGDEQYF. CDR3 bases: TGCGCCAGCAGCTTTGTTTCCGGGGATGAGCAGTACTTC.

The chain carries TRBV5-6 and TRBJ2-5; D is unclear. The J call could be wrong; TRBJ2-7 is a better fit for the DNA end. Germline V lookup: CDR1 SGHDT, CDR2 YYEEEE. The CDR3 runs to 18 residues. DNA for the CDR3: TGTGCCAGCAGCTTGGGTCCGGGCGCAATAATGTTTTCGGACGAGCAGTACTTC. As protein: CASSLGPGAIMFSDEQYF.

This chain joins TRBV7-9 and TRBJ2-1, with 11 bases matching TRBD1. The V gene's germline CDR1 is SEHNR and CDR2 FQNEAQ (reference sequence). There are 14 residues in the CDR3. Trimming removed 5 bases from V and 7 bases from J; junction bases left unmatched: 4. CDR3 in amino acids: CASSRGQGVNEQFF. The CDR3 DNA reads as TGTGCCAGCAGCAGGGGACAGGGGGTAAATGAGCAGTTCTTC.

The table lists this clonotype with a few counts. At one of its ends the junction is not consistent with the germline gene, which may arise from a read error. The chain recombines TRBV25-1 with TRBJ2-7; 10 bases are a match to TRBD2. This CDR3 is built from 16 residues. CDR1 and CDR2 (germline): MGHDK, SYGVNS. The DNA for the CDR3 is TGTGCCAGCAGTGATCGCCGACTAGCGGGTCGCTACGAGCGGTACTTC. Translating it yields CASSDRRLAGRYERYF.

The chain combines TRBV6-5 with TRBJ2-5; 11 nucleotides align to TRBD2. The J segment lost 2 bases and the V segment lost 10 bases, leaving 6 bases of the junction unmatched. This CDR3 has 14 amino acids. Looked up from germline, CDR1 is MNHEY and CDR2 is SVGAGI. The CDR3 DNA sequence: TGTGCCACCCATCTAGCGGGGGGACAAGAGACCCAGTACTTC. Translating it yields CATHLAGGQETQYF.

The table lists this clonotype with a few counts. The chain joins TRBV12-5 to TRBJ2-5, with no clear D. Gene TRBJ2-1 matches the end of the DNA better, so the J call may be wrong. This CDR3 has 11 residues. Germline V gives CDR1 LGHNT, CDR2 FRNRAP. This chain's CDR3 is CASGESNEQFF. The CDR3 nucleotides are TGTGCTAGTGGTGAGAGTAATGAGCAGTTCTTC.

This clonotype appeared a few times. The chain employs TRBV29-1 and TRBJ2-2; 8 bases align to TRBD2. This CDR3 is 13 amino acids long. Per germline, CDR1 SQVTM and CDR2 ANQGSEA. V lost 3 bases to trimming and J lost 6 bases; unmatched junction nucleotides: 3. The CDR3 reads CSVERGVAGELFF. The CDR3 DNA reads TGCAGCGTTGAGCGGGGGGTCGCCGGGGAGCTGTTTTTT.

The CDR3 sequence: CSVGEGSNTEAFF. The CDR3 DNA reads TGCAGCGTTGGGGAGGGGAGTAACACTGAAGCTTTCTTT. The chain carries TRBV29-1 and TRBJ1-1; TRBD1 might be the D (5 bases). The CDR3 spans 13 residues. The ends were cut back, 4 bases at V and 2 bases at J, with 11 bases in the middle. Germline lookup yields CDR1 SQVTM and CDR2 ANQGSEA. Together with reference TRBV29-1 and TRBJ1-1, the CDR3 gives the full variable domain: SAVISQKPSRDICQRGTSLTIQCQVDSQVTMMFWYRQQPGQSLTLIATANQGSEATYESGFVIDKFPISRPNLTFSTLTVSNMSPEDSSIYLCSVGEGSNTEAFFGQGTRLTVV.

This clonotype occurred a few times. This rearrangement joins TRBV15 to TRBJ1-5, with D perhaps TRBD1 (5 bases). This CDR3 comprises 15 residues. The ends were cut back, 4 bases at V and 2 bases at J, with 12 bases in the middle. Germline-derived CDR1 and CDR2 are LNHNV and YYDKDF (reference sequence). The CDR3, as DNA: TGTGCCACCAGCAACGTGAGGGGACGCAATCAGCCCCAGCATTTT. Its translation is CATSNVRGRNQPQHF.

There are a few counts of this clonotype. V gene TRBV4-1 combines with J gene TRBJ2-1; 7 bases line up with TRBD2. Trimming took 4 bases from V and 6 from J; bases not matched to a gene: 12. This CDR3 comprises 16 residues. The germline CDR1 and CDR2 sequences are MGHRA and YSYEKL. CDR3 amino acids: CASSPSVGSGANEQFF. CDR3 bases: TGCGCCAGCAGCCCCAGTGTGGGGAGCGGGGCCAATGAGCAGTTCTTC.

The chain links TRBV29-1 to TRBJ2-7; 10 nucleotides line up with TRBD2. The trim removed 4 bases at V and 4 bases at J, leaving 7 bases unmatched. The V gene's germline CDR1 is SQVTM and CDR2 ANQGSEA. This CDR3 spans 14 amino acids. CDR3 coding DNA: TGCAGCGTTGGAGCTAGCGGGAGTACTTACGAGCAGTACTTC. Protein: CSVGASGSTYEQYF.

CDR3 in amino acids: CASSFTRDSTYGYTF. DNA for the CDR3: TGTGCCAGCAGCTTCACCCGGGACAGCACCTATGGCTACACCTTC. The gene calls are TRBV7-2 and TRBJ1-2; 7 bases align to TRBD1. The junction had 8 bases not matched to a gene; V was cut back by 3 bases and J by 4 bases. The CDR3 covers 15 residues. In germline, CDR1 is SGHTA, CDR2 FQGNSA.